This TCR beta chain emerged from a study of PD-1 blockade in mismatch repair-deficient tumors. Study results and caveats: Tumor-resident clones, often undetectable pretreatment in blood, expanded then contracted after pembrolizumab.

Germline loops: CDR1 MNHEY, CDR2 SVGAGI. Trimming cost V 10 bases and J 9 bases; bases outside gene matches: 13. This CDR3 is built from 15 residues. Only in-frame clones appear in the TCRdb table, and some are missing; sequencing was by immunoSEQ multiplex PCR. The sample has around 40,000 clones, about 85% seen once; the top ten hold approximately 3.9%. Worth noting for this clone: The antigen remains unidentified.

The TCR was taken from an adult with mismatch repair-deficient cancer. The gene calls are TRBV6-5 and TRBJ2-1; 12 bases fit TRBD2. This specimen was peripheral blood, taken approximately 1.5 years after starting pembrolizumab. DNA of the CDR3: TGTGCCACCTCCCTAGCGGGAGGGCCTTGGGGTGAGCAGTTCTTC. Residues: CATSLAGGPWGEQFF.